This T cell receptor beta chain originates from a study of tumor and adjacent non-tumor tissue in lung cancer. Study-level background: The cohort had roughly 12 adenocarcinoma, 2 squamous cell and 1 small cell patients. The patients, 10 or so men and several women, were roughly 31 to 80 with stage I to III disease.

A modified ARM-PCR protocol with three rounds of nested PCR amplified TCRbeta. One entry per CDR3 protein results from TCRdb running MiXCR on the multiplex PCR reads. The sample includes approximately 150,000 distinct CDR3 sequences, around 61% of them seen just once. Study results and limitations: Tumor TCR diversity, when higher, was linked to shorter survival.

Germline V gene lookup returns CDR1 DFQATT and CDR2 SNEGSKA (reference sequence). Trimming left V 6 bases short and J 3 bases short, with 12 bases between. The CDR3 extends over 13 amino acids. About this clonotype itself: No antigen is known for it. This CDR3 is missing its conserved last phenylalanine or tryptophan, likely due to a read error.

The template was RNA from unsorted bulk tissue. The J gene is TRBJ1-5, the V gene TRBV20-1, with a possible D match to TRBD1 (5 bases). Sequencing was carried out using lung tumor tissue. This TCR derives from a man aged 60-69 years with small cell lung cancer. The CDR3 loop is CSAGGRSNQPQHS. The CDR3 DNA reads TGCAGTGCGGGGGGAAGATCCAATCAGCCCCAGCATTCT.